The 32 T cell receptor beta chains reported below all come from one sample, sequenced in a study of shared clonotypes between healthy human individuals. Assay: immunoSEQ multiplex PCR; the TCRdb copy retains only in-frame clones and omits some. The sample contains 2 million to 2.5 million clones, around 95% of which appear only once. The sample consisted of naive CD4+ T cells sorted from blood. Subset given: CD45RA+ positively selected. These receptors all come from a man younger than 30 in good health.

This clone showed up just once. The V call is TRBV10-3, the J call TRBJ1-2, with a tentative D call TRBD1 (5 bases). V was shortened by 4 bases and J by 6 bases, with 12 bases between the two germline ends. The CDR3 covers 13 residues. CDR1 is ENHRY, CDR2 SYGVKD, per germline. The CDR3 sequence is CAISATGTDGYTF. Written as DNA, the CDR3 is TGTGCCATCAGTGCAACAGGTACGGATGGCTACACCTTC.

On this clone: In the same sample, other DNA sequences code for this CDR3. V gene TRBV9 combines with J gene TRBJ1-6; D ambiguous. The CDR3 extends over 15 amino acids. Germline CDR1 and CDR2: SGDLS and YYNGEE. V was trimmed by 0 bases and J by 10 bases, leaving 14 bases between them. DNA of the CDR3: TGTGCCAGCAGCGTAGGAAGTTGGGGTGTCTCACCCCTCCACTTT. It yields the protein CASSVGSWGVSPLHF.

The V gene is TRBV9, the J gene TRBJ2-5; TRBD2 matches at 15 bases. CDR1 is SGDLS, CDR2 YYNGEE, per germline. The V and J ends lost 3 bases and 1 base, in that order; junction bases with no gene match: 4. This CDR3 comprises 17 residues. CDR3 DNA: TGTGCCAGCAGCGCGGGGACTAGCGGGGGGCTCCAAGAGACCCAGTACTTC. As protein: CASSAGTSGGLQETQYF.

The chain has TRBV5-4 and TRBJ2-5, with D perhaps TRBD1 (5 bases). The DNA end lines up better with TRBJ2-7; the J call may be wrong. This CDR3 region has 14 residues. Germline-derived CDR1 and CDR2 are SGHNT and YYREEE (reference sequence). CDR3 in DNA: TGTGCCAGCAGCTTGGACCAGGGCCCCTACGAGCAGTACTTC. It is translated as CASSLDQGPYEQYF.

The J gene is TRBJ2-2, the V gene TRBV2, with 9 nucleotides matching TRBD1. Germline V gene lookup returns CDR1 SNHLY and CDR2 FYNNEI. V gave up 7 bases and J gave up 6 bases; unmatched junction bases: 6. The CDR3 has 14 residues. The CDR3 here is CASMGTGKAGELFF. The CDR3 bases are TGTGCCAGCATGGGGACAGGGAAGGCCGGGGAGCTGTTTTTT. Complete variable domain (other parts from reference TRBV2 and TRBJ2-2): EPEVTQTPSHQVTQMGQEVILRCVPISNHLYFYWYRQILGQKVEFLVSFYNNEISEKSEIFDDQFSVERPDGSNFTLKIRSTKLEDSAMYFCASMGTGKAGELFFGEGSRLTVL.

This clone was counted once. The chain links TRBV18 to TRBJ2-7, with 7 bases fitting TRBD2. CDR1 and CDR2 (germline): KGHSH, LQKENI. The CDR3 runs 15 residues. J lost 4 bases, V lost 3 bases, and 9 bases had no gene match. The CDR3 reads CASSPSLAEKYEQYF. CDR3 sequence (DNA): TGTGCCAGCTCACCGTCCCTAGCGGAGAAATACGAGCAGTACTTC.

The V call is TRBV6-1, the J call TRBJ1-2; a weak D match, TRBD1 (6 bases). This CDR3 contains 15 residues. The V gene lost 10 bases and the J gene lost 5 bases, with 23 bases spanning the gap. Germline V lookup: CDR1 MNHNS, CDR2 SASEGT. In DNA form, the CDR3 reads TGTGCCAACCGGATTAGGGGGGGCTCTGGGTATGGCTACACCTTC. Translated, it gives CANRIRGGSGYGYTF.

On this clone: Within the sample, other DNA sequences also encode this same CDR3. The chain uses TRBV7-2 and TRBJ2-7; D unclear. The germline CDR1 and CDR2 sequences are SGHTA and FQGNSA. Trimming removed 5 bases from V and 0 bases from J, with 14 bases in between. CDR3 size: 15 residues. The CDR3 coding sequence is TGTGCCAGCAGCCTAGGACGGGCTAGCTCCTACGAGCAGTACTTC. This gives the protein CASSLGRASSYEQYF.

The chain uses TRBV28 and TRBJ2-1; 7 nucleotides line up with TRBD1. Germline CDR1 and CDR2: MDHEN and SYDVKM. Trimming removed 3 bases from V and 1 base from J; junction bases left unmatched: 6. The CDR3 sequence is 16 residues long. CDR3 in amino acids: CASSLNRQGSYNEQFF. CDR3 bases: TGTGCCAGCAGTTTGAACCGACAGGGTTCCTACAATGAGCAGTTCTTC.

CDR3: CASSQDLGGRYNEQFF. Here the CDR3 DNA reads TGCGCCAGCAGCCAAGATTTAGGCGGGCGTTACAATGAGCAGTTCTTC. The chain employs TRBV4-3 and TRBJ2-1, with D maybe TRBD2 (5 bases). Germline V gives CDR1 LGHNA, CDR2 YSLEER. Trimming removed 0 bases at V and 4 bases at J, with 13 bases between. The CDR3 extends over 16 amino acids.

CDR3 sequence: CASKRVSETQYF. In DNA form, the CDR3 reads TGTGCCAGCAAGCGGGTTTCTGAGACCCAGTACTTC. The chain employs TRBV2 and TRBJ2-5, with D possibly TRBD2 on 6 matching bases. V was clipped by 7 bases and J by 5 bases, with 11 bases between them. CDR1 is SNHLY and CDR2 is FYNNEI in the germline V gene. CDR3 length: 12 residues.

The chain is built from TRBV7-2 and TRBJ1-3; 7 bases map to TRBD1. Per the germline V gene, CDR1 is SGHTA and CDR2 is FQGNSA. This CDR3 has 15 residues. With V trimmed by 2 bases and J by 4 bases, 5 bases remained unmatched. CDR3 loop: CASSLRGGTGNTIYF. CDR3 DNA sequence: TGTGCCAGCAGCTTAAGAGGGGGCACGGGAAACACCATATATTTT.

The CDR3 nucleotides read TGTGCCAGCAGCTTAGTAGCTGGGGGGGAGACCCAGTACTTC. It yields the protein CASSLVAGGETQYF. This chain uses TRBV7-9 with TRBJ2-5, with a possible D match to TRBD2 (6 bases). Between the trimmed V and J ends, which lost 1 base and 5 bases, there was a span of 11 bases. Germline V gene lookup returns CDR1 SEHNR and CDR2 FQNEAQ (reference sequence). This CDR3 has 14 residues.

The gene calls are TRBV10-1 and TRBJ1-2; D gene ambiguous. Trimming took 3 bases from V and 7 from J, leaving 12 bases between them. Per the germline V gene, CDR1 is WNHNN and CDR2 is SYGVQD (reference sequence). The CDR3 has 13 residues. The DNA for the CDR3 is TGCGCCAGCAGTGAAACTGGGGTCGGTGGCTACACCTTC. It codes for CASSETGVGGYTF.

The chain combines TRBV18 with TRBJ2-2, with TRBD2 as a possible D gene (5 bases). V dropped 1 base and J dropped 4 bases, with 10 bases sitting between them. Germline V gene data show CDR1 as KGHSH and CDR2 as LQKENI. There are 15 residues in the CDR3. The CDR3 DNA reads TGTGCCAGCTCACCACAAGAAGGGAGCACCGGGGAGCTGTTTTTT. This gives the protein CASSPQEGSTGELFF.

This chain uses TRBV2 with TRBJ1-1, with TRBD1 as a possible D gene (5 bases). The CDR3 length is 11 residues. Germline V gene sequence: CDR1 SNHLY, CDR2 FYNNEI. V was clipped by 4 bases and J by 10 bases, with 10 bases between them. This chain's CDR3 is CASSVRGAAFF. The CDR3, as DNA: TGTGCCAGCAGTGTTAGGGGAGCAGCTTTCTTT.

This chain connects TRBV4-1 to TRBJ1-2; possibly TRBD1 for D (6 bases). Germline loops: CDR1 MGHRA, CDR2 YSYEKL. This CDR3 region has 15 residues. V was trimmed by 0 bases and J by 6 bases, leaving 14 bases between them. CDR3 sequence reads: CASSQDINRDNGYTF. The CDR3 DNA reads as TGCGCCAGCAGCCAAGATATCAACAGGGACAATGGCTACACCTTC.

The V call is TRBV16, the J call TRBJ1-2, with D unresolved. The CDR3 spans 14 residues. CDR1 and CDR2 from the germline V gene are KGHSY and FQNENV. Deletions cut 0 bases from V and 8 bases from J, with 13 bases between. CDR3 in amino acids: CASSQSTVALGYTF. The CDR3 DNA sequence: TGTGCCAGCAGCCAATCCACAGTGGCCCTAGGCTACACCTTC.

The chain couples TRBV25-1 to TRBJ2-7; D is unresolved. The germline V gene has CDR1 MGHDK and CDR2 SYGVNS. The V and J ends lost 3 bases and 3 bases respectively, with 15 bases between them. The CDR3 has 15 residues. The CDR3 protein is CASSESTVTVYEQYF. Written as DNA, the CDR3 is TGTGCCAGCAGTGAGTCTACAGTTACCGTCTACGAGCAGTACTTC.

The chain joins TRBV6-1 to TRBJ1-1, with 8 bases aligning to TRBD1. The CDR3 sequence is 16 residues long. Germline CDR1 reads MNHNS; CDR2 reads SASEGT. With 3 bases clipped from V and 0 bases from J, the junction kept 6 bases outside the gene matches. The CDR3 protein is CASSDRQGTLNTEAFF. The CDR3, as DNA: TGTGCCAGCAGTGACCGACAGGGGACCTTGAACACTGAAGCTTTCTTT.

The CDR3 here is CASSIQGVMNTEAFF. CDR3 sequence (DNA): TGTGCCAGTAGTATCCAAGGGGTAATGAACACTGAAGCTTTCTTT. J is TRBJ1-1 and V is TRBV19; tentatively, D is TRBD1 (5 bases). Trimming took 3 bases from V and 0 from J, leaving 11 bases between them. The CDR3 spans 15 residues. Per the germline V gene, CDR1 is LNHDA and CDR2 is SQIVND (reference sequence).

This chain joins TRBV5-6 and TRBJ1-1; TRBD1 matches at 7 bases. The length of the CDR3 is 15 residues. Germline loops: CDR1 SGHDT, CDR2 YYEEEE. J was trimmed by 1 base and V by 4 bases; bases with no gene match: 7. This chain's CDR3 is CASSPTGAWNTEAFF. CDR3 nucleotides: TGTGCCAGCAGCCCAACAGGGGCTTGGAACACTGAAGCTTTCTTT.

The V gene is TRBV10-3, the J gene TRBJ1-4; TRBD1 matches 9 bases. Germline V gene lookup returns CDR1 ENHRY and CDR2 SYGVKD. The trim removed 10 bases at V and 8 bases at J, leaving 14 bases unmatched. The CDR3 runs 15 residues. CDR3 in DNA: TGTGCCACCGTGGACGTGGGACAGGGTGGCGAAAAACTGTTTTTT. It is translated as CATVDVGQGGEKLFF.

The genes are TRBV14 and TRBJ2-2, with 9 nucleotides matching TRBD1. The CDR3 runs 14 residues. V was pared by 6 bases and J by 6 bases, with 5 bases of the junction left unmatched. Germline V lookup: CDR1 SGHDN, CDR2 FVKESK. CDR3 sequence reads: CASSRDRVPGELFF. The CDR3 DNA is TGTGCCAGCAGTCGGGACAGGGTGCCCGGGGAGCTGTTTTTT. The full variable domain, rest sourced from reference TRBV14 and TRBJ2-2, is EAGVTQFPSHSVIEKGQTVTLRCDPISGHDNLYWYRRVMGKEIKFLLHFVKESKQDESGMPNNRFLAERTGGTYSTLKVQPAELEDSGVYFCASSRDRVPGELFFGEGSRLTVL.

The CDR3 sequence is CASSLRDTYEQYF. In DNA, the CDR3 is TGTGCCAGCAGTCTCCGGGACACCTACGAGCAGTACTTC. V is TRBV6-5 and J is TRBJ2-7, with D possibly being TRBD1 (6 bases). Trimming cost V 5 bases and J 2 bases, with 10 bases left between them. Germline CDR1 and CDR2: MNHEY and SVGAGI. The CDR3 extends over 13 amino acids.

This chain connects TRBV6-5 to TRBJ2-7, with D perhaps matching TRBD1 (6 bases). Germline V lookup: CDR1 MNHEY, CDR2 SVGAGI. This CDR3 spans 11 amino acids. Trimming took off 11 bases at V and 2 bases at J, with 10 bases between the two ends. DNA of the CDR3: TGTGCCTCGGGGACAACCTACGAGCAGTACTTC. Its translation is CASGTTYEQYF.

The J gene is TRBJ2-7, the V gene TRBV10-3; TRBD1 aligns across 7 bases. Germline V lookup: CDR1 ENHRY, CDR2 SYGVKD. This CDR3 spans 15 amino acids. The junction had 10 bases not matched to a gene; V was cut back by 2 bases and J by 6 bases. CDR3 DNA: TGTGCCATCAGTGAGGGACAGGTCCCCCCCAGCGAGCAGTACTTC. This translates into CAISEGQVPPSEQYF.

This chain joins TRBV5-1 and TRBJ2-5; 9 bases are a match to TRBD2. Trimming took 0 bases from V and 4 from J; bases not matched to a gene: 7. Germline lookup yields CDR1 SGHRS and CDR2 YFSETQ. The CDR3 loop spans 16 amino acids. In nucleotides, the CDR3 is TGCGCCAGCAGCTTGGAAAGACTAGCGGCAAGAGAGACCCAGTACTTC. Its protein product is CASSLERLAARETQYF.

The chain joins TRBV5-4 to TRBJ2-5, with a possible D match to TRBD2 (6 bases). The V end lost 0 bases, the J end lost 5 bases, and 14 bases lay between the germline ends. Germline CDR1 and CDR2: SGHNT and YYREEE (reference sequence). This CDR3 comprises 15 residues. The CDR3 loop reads CASSLVSGGMETQYF. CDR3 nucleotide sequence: TGTGCCAGCAGCTTGGTGTCTGGGGGGATGGAGACCCAGTACTTC.

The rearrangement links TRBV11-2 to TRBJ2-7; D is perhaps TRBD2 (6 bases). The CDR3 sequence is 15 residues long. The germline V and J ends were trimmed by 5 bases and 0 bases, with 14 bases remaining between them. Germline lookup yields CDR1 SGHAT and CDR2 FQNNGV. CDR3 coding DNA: TGTGCCAGCAGCACTACAGCGGGCCGCTCCTACGAGCAGTACTTC. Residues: CASSTTAGRSYEQYF.

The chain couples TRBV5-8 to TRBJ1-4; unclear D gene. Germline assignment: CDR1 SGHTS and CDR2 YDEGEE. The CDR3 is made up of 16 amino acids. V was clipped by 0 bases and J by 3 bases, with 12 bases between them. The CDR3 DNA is TGTGCCAGCAGCTTGGGTGGCAAGCCGGCTAATGAAAAACTGTTTTTT. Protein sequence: CASSLGGKPANEKLFF.

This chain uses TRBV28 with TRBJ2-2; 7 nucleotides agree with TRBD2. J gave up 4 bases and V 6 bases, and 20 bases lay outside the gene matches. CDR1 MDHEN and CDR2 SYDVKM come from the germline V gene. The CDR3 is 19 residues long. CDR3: CASSPYGLGGRGFTGELFF. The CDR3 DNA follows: TGTGCCAGCAGCCCATACGGCCTTGGTGGGCGGGGGTTCACCGGGGAGCTGTTTTTT. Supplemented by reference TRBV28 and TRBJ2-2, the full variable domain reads DVKVTQSSRYLVKRTGEKVFLECVQDMDHENMFWYRQDPGLGLRLIYFSYDVKMKEKGDIPEGYSVSREKKERFSLILESASTNQTSMYLCASSPYGLGGRGFTGELFFGEGSRLTVL.